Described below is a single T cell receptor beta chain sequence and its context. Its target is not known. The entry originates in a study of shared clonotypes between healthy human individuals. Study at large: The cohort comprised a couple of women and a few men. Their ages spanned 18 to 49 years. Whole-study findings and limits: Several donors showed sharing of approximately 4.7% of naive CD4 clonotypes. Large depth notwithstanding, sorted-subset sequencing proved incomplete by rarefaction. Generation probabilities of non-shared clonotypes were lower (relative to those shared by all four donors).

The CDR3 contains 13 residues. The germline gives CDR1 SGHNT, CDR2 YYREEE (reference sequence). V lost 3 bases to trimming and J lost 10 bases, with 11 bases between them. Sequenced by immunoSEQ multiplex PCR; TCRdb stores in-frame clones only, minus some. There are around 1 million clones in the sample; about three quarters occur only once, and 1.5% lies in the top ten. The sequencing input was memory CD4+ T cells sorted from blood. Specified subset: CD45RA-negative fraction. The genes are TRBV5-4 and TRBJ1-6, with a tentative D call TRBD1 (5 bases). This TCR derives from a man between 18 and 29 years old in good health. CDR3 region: CASSSQGGSPLHF. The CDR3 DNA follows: TGTGCCAGCAGCTCCCAGGGTGGATCACCCCTCCACTTT.